The 7 T cell receptor beta chains reported below all come from one sample, sequenced in a study of shared clonotypes between healthy human individuals. Only in-frame clones appear in the TCRdb table, and some are missing; sequencing was by immunoSEQ multiplex PCR. The sample consists of about 670,000 clones, about three quarters of them appearing once. The sample taken for sequencing was memory CD4+ T cells sorted from blood. The subset: CD45RA-negative fraction. The receptors were gathered from a woman in her twenties or thirties in good health.

The V gene is TRBV28, the J gene TRBJ2-7; the match to TRBD1 covers 9 bases. Trimming cost V 4 bases and J 9 bases; bases outside gene matches: 13. Germline loops: CDR1 MDHEN, CDR2 SYDVKM. The CDR3 extends over 15 amino acids. CDR3 sequence (DNA): TGTGCCAGCAGTTCCGGGACCAGGGGACAGGGCGCGCAGTACTTC. Its translation is CASSSGTRGQGAQYF. Complete variable domain (other parts from reference TRBV28 and TRBJ2-7): DVKVTQSSRYLVKRTGEKVFLECVQDMDHENMFWYRQDPGLGLRLIYFSYDVKMKEKGDIPEGYSVSREKKERFSLILESASTNQTSMYLCASSSGTRGQGAQYFGPGTRLTVT.

The chain is built from TRBV7-3 and TRBJ2-3; no reliable D call. Germline V gene lookup returns CDR1 SGHTA and CDR2 FQGTGA. V gave up 5 bases and J gave up 4 bases, with 10 bases separating them. CDR3 length: 13 residues. CDR3 in DNA: TGTGCCAGCAGCGTCCAACTGGCAGATACGCAGTATTTT. As protein: CASSVQLADTQYF.

The rearrangement joins TRBV14 to TRBJ2-7; D perhaps matches TRBD1 (6 bases). The CDR3 covers 15 residues. The V gene lost 0 bases and the J gene lost 6 bases, with 15 bases spanning the gap. The germline V gene has CDR1 SGHDN and CDR2 FVKESK. Written as DNA, the CDR3 is TGTGCCAGCAGCCAAGACTGGGCCCCAGGGGTCGAGCAGTACTTC. It is translated as CASSQDWAPGVEQYF. The whole variable domain, remainder taken from reference TRBV14 and TRBJ2-7, is EAGVTQFPSHSVIEKGQTVTLRCDPISGHDNLYWYRRVMGKEIKFLLHFVKESKQDESGMPNNRFLAERTGGTYSTLKVQPAELEDSGVYFCASSQDWAPGVEQYFGPGTRLTVT.

This chain uses TRBV10-2 with TRBJ1-3, with D possibly TRBD1 on 5 matching bases. V was cut by 4 bases and J by 0 bases, with 7 bases left in between. CDR3 length equals 14 residues. Germline V gives CDR1 WSHSY, CDR2 SAAADI. The CDR3 loop reads CASSGQGSGNTIYF. The CDR3 DNA follows: TGCGCCAGCAGTGGGCAGGGCTCTGGAAACACCATATATTTT.

At least ten counts were recorded for this clone. Other DNA sequences in this sample translate to the same CDR3. This chain connects TRBV29-1 to TRBJ1-4; possible D gene TRBD1, 6 bases. Per the germline V gene, CDR1 is SQVTM and CDR2 is ANQGSEA. Trimming removed 5 bases from V and 6 bases from J, with 10 bases in between. The CDR3 covers 12 residues. This chain's CDR3 is CSVRGGDEKLFF. The CDR3 DNA sequence: TGCAGCGTTCGAGGGGGTGATGAAAAACTGTTTTTT.

This clone was seen ten or more times. The genes are TRBV5-1 and TRBJ2-1, with D possibly matching TRBD2 (6 bases). Germline CDR1 reads SGHRS; CDR2 reads YFSETQ. This CDR3 contains 17 residues. Trimming cost V 1 base and J 0 bases, with 14 bases left between them. The CDR3 is CASSLFGHGSSYNEQFF. In nucleotides, the CDR3 is TGCGCCAGCAGCTTGTTTGGGCACGGGAGCTCCTACAATGAGCAGTTCTTC.

V is TRBV10-2 and J is TRBJ1-1; D remains unclear. The germline V gene encodes CDR1 WSHSY and CDR2 SAAADI. This CDR3 is built from 12 residues. V lost 7 bases to trimming and J lost 1 base, with 7 bases between them. The CDR3 nucleotides are TGCGCCAGCATAGGACGGAACACTGAAGCTTTCTTT. Residues: CASIGRNTEAFF.